This TCR beta chain originates from a study of blood T cell repertoires in COVID-19. The overall study: Acute and convalescent COVID-19 specimens originated in the United States, Italy and Spain. From T cells, B-cell-depleted T cells, or PBMCs came the material, which was cDNA or gDNA.

The CDR3 is 17 residues long. CDR1 is SEHNR and CDR2 is FQNEAQ in the germline V gene (reference sequence). Trimming removed 7 bases at V and 3 bases at J, with 25 bases between. In the study's own analysis: Reference gene primer amplification gave nucleated cell count estimates. Libraries were prepared by immunoSEQ multiplex PCR; TCRdb keeps only in-frame clonotypes and omits some of them. V and J calls and clone size are given by that table; D and trimming were obtained from the DNA. The sample contains nearly 110,000 clones, 84% of which appear only once. Material: peripheral blood. The chain links TRBV7-9 to TRBJ2-7; D may be TRBD2 (5 bases). The TCR was taken from a human donor in a cohort sampled during active COVID-19. CDR3 in DNA: TGTGCCAGCACCCCCCCGGCGGGTAGTATTGGAGACTACGAGCAGTACTTC. It yields the protein CASTPPAGSIGDYEQYF.